Sequencing of this T cell receptor (beta chain) was carried out in a study of T cell repertoires in cytomegalovirus infection. Overall study context: CMV infection together with matching HLA type was indicated by public TCR beta signatures.

Trimming left V 5 bases short and J 2 bases short, with 10 bases between. Germline CDR1 is SGHNT and CDR2 is YYREEE (reference sequence). This CDR3 comprises 14 residues. The sample holds a few counts of this clonotype. Its antigen is still unknown. Each CDR3 protein is one row after TCRdb ran MiXCR on the reads. The sample contains some 57,000 distinct CDR3 sequences, 25% to 40% of which appear only once. Study conclusions and caveats: The ex vivo response was dominated by HLA-C-restricted CMV-specific TCR beta clonotypes.

The chain combines TRBV5-4 with TRBJ2-2; unclear D gene. The sequencing input was PBMCs, sequenced either directly or after in vitro stimulation (not recorded which). This sequence was found in a human donor in good health (CMV status not recorded). Some clones in this sample may be carry-over from other donors' samples. CDR3 in DNA: TGTGCCAGCAGACGAGACCCCAACACCGGGGAGCTGTTTTTT. The encoded protein is CASRRDPNTGELFF. The variable domain in full, completed from reference TRBV5-4 and TRBJ2-2, reads ETGVTQSPTHLIKTRGQQVTLRCSSQSGHNTVSWYQQALGQGPQFIFQYYREEENGRGNFPPRFSGLQFPNYSSELNVNALELDDSALYLCASRRDPNTGELFFGEGSRLTVL.